This T cell receptor beta chain was recorded in a study of T-cell reconstitution after alpha-beta-depleted transplantation in children. This clonotype was picked up many times. Unique molecular identifiers tagged the TCRbeta library. TCRdb re-called the PCR reads with MiXCR, one entry per CDR3 protein. The sample records some 240,000 distinct CDR3 sequences, 12% being singletons. Between the trimmed V and J ends, which lost 6 bases and 3 bases, there was a span of 18 bases. The germline CDR1 and CDR2 sequences are MNHEY and SVGEGT. The CDR3 is 15 amino acids. This material consisted of PBMCs from the stem cell graft donor, taken from the stem cell graft. The chain carries TRBV6-2 or TRBV6-3 and TRBJ2-7; D gene unclear. The TCR was taken from a human donor who donated a stem cell graft to a child with acute lymphoblastic leukemia. This CDR3 reads CASSRLAVLDYEQYF. The DNA for the CDR3 is TGTGCCAGCAGCCGCTTAGCAGTCCTCGACTACGAGCAGTACTTC.